These 14 T cell receptor beta chains came from one sample sequenced in a study of T cells in localized non-small cell lung cancer. TCRdb keeps only in-frame clones here, not all; method: immunoSEQ multiplex PCR. The sample records some 64,000 clones, roughly 76% being singletons. The material sequenced was PBMCs, taken before any cancer treatment. Receptors were obtained from a man between 40 and 70 years old with stage II lung adenocarcinoma.

The chain employs TRBV5-6 and TRBJ2-1; tentatively, D is TRBD1 (6 bases). Germline CDR1 is SGHDT and CDR2 is YYEEEE. This CDR3 region has 11 residues. Trimming cost V 4 bases and J 7 bases, with 6 bases left between them. CDR3 DNA: TGTGCCAGCAGCACAGGGAATGAGCAGTTCTTC. Translation gives CASSTGNEQFF.

The chain employs TRBV5-6 and TRBJ1-5; TRBD1 might be the D (5 bases). This CDR3 is 15 amino acids long. Per the germline V gene, CDR1 is SGHDT and CDR2 is YYEEEE. V dropped 0 bases and J dropped 0 bases, with 7 bases sitting between them. This CDR3 reads CASSLEGYSNQPQHF. As DNA, the CDR3 is TGTGCCAGCAGCTTGGAGGGGTATAGCAATCAGCCCCAGCATTTT.

This clone appeared once. CDR3 in amino acids: CASSLTPSTEQFF. The CDR3 DNA sequence: TGTGCCAGCAGTTTAACCCCCTCCACTGAGCAGTTCTTC. J is TRBJ2-1 and V is TRBV11-2, with D unclear. This CDR3 region has 13 residues. Trimming took off 6 bases at V and 9 bases at J, with 15 bases between the two ends. From germline, CDR1 is SGHAT and CDR2 FQNNGV.

CDR3 in amino acids: CASSEKQGRETQYF. The CDR3 coding sequence is TGTGCCAGCAGTGAAAAGCAGGGACGGGAGACCCAGTACTTC. This chain joins TRBV6-1 and TRBJ2-5; D is possibly TRBD1 or TRBD2 (5 bases each). The CDR3 is 14 residues long. Germline CDR1 MNHNS, CDR2 SASEGT. With 2 bases removed from V and 5 bases from J, the gap between germline ends came to 12 bases.

The chain is built from TRBV19 and TRBJ1-2; no reliable D call. Germline CDR1 and CDR2: LNHDA and SQIVND (reference sequence). The length of the CDR3 is 12 residues. V lost 8 bases and J lost 4, with 11 bases in between. The CDR3 DNA reads as TGTGCCAGTTTCAGTTATACCTATGGCTACACCTTC. Protein product: CASFSYTYGYTF.

V and J are TRBV6-1 and TRBJ2-2; 12 nucleotides line up with TRBD1. The V gene's germline CDR1 is MNHNS and CDR2 SASEGT. Losses at the gene ends were 5 bases for V and 7 bases for J; bases not matched to a gene: 5. The CDR3 extends over 15 amino acids. The CDR3 protein is CASSRDRGLVGELFF. The CDR3 bases are TGTGCCAGCAGTCGGGACAGGGGGCTTGTCGGGGAGCTGTTTTTT.

The chain links TRBV5-1 to TRBJ1-2; 7 bases are a match to TRBD1. With 0 bases clipped from V and 6 bases from J, the junction kept 8 bases outside the gene matches. The CDR3 sequence is 15 residues long. Germline V gives CDR1 SGHRS, CDR2 YFSETQ. DNA of the CDR3: TGCGCCAGCAGCTTGGTTTTGGCAGGGGGAAATGGCTACACCTTC. This translates into CASSLVLAGGNGYTF.

This rearrangement joins TRBV5-1 to TRBJ2-3, with TRBD2 matching 11 bases. There are 16 residues in the CDR3. Germline V gene data show CDR1 as SGHRS and CDR2 as YFSETQ. With V trimmed by 7 bases and J by 2 bases, 9 bases remained unmatched. The CDR3 loop is CASGTGTSGPTDTQYF. In DNA form, the CDR3 reads TGCGCCAGCGGTACCGGGACTAGCGGCCCCACAGATACGCAGTATTTT.

This clone was detected once. The chain employs TRBV4-2 and TRBJ2-3; 10 bases are a match to TRBD2. This CDR3 spans 15 amino acids. CDR1 is LGHNA and CDR2 is YNFKEQ in the germline V gene. V shed 4 bases and J 1 base; nucleotides not matched to a gene: 2. CDR3 sequence (DNA): TGTGCCAGCAGCCCTAGCGGGGGCGGCACAGATACGCAGTATTTT. This sequence encodes CASSPSGGGTDTQYF.

V is TRBV2 and J is TRBJ2-4; D call uncertain. Germline V gene data show CDR1 as SNHLY and CDR2 as FYNNEI. The CDR3 consists of 13 residues. V dropped 7 bases and J dropped 5 bases, with 12 bases sitting between them. CDR3 amino acids: CASTRMVENIQYF. The CDR3 coding sequence is TGTGCCAGCACTCGAATGGTGGAAAACATTCAGTACTTC.

Concerning this clone itself: The same CDR3 arises from other DNA sequences in this sample as well. The V and J genes are TRBV12-5 and TRBJ2-7, with 11 bases lining up with TRBD2. The CDR3 length is 15 residues. V shed 6 bases and J 4 bases; nucleotides not matched to a gene: 8. From germline, CDR1 is LGHNT and CDR2 FRNRAP. The DNA of the CDR3 is TGTGCTAGTGGCCTCGGGGGGACTAGCGGATACGAGCAGTACTTC. Its protein is CASGLGGTSGYEQYF.

This chain joins TRBV5-1 and TRBJ1-5; D is uncertain. Trimming removed 0 bases from V and 4 bases from J, with 11 bases in between. Germline assignment: CDR1 SGHRS and CDR2 YFSETQ. The CDR3 consists of 15 residues. CDR3 sequence: CASSLGGGDNQPQHF. The CDR3 coding sequence is TGCGCCAGCAGCTTGGGGGGTGGAGATAATCAGCCCCAGCATTTT.

This rearrangement joins TRBV30 to TRBJ2-3, with TRBD2 identical over 10 bases. Germline V gene data show CDR1 as GTSNPN and CDR2 as SVGIG (reference sequence). CDR3 size: 17 residues. V dropped 3 bases and J dropped 2; count of bases not matched to a gene: 11. The CDR3 bases are TGTGCCTGGAGGGATCCCCGGACTAGCGGTTACACAGATACGCAGTATTTT. Protein sequence: CAWRDPRTSGYTDTQYF.

The genes are TRBV4-2 and TRBJ1-2; D might be TRBD1 (6 bases). The V gene's germline CDR1 is LGHNA and CDR2 YNFKEQ. Deletions cut 5 bases from V and 6 bases from J, with 22 bases between. This CDR3 comprises 16 residues. As DNA, the CDR3 is TGTGCCAGCAGCAACTCCGGGACACAAGGGAGTGATGGCTACACCTTC. It specifies CASSNSGTQGSDGYTF.